This TCR beta chain was sequenced for a study of molecular identifiers for immune sequencing clone quantification. Findings of the study overall: Same-barcode identical TCR molecules could make highly expanded clones look smaller than they are.

Turning to this clonotype: Antigen: not known. This sequence may be a read error, since a much larger clone differs from it by one base.

One entry per CDR3 protein results from TCRdb running MiXCR on the PCR reads. The repertoire holds about 510,000 distinct CDR3 sequences, 20% to 25% seen once, with 0.7% to 1% in the top ten. The V and J ends lost 4 bases and 1 base respectively, with 16 bases between them. This CDR3 is built from 16 residues. Germline CDR1 is SGHRS and CDR2 is YFSETQ. Sample: naive CD8+ T cells from blood, with Jurkat cell RNA spiked in. Subset denoted: FACS-sorted CD8+CD4-CCR7+CD45RA+ naive T cells. This TCR derives from a human donor in good health. Some libraries in this study had Jurkat cell RNA spiked in. The V and J genes are TRBV5-1 and TRBJ2-3; D unclear. This CDR3 reads CASSTVRTPGTDTQYF. The CDR3 region has the DNA TGCGCCAGCAGCACGGTCAGGACCCCTGGCACAGATACGCAGTATTTT.